This T cell receptor (beta chain) was identified in a study of chemoradiotherapy in HPV16-positive cancers. The wider study: A couple of HPV16-positive patients' cells yielded candidate HPV-specific clones and common motifs.

Regarding the study as a whole: Only two HPV16-positive patients supplied the functional HPV-specificity definition. During treatment, candidate HPV-specific clones and E7-related motifs expanded in tumor.

Data came from immunoSEQ multiplex PCR; TCRdb stores just in-frame clones and leaves some out. The repertoire has more than 12,000 clones, about 91% of them found once; the top ten carry about 4%. Over chemoradiotherapy, repertoires were sampled more than once. This clone appeared a few times. Its antigen is still unknown. This CDR3 spans 16 amino acids. CDR1 ENHRY and CDR2 SYGVKD come from the germline V gene. Losses at the gene ends were 2 bases for V and 8 bases for J; bases not matched to a gene: 8. The chain links TRBV10-3 to TRBJ2-7; 14 bases are a match to TRBD2. This receptor was identified in a human donor with HPV-associated anogenital cancer. This sample comprised blood, obtained from a patient who underwent chemoradiotherapy. CDR3 in amino acids: CAISEPRGLAGAKQYF. Here the CDR3 DNA reads TGTGCCATCAGTGAGCCCCGGGGACTAGCGGGGGCTAAGCAGTACTTC.